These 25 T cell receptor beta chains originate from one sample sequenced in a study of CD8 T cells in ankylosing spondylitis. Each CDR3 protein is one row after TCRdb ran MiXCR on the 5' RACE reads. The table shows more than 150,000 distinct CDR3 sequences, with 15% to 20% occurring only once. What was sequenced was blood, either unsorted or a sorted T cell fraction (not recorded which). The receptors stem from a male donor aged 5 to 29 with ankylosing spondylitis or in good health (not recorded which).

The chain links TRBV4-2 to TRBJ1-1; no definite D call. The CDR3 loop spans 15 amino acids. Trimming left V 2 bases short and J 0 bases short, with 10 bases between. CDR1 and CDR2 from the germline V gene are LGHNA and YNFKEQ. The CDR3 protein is CASSQLVQMNTEAFF. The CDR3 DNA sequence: TGTGCCAGCAGCCAACTGGTCCAAATGAACACTGAAGCTTTCTTT.

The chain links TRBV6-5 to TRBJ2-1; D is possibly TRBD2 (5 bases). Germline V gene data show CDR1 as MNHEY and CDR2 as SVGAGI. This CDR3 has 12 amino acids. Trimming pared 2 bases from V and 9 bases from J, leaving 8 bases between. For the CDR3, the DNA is TGTGCCAGCAGTTACACGGGGTCTGAGCAGTTCTTC. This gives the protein CASSYTGSEQFF.

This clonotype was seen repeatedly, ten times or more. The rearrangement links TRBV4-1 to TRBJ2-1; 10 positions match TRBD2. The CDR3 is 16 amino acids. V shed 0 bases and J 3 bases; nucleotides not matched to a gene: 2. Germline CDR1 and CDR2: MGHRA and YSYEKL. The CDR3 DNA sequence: TGCGCCAGCAGCCAAGACAGGACTAGCGGCTACAATGAGCAGTTCTTC. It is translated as CASSQDRTSGYNEQFF.

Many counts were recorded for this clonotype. CDR3 sequence: CASSSTSGSYNEQFF. As DNA, the CDR3 is TGTGCCAGCAGTTCGACTAGCGGGAGCTACAATGAGCAGTTCTTC. The genes are TRBV6-6 and TRBJ2-1; TRBD2 matches at 12 bases. This CDR3 spans 15 amino acids. Germline trimming cut 4 bases from V and 3 bases from J; bases unmatched to any gene: 1. Looked up from germline, CDR1 is MNHNY and CDR2 is SVGAGI (reference sequence).

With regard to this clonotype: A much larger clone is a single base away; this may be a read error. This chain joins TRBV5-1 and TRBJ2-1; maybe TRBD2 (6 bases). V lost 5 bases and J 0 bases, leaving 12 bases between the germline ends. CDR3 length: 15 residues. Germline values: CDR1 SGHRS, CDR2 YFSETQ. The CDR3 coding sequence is TGCGCCAGCAGGCCACCCGGGAGCTCCTACAATGAGCAGTTCTTC. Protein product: CASRPPGSSYNEQFF.

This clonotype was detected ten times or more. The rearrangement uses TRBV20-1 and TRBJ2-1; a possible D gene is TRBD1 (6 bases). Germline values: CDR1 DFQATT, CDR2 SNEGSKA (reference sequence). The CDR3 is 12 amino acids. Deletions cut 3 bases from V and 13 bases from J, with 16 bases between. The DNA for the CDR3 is TGCAGTGCTAGTTCCGGGACAATCAACCAGTTCTTC. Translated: CSASSGTINQFF.

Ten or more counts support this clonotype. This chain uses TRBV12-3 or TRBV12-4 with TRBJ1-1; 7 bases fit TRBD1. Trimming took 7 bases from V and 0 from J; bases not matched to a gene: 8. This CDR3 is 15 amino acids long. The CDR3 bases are TGTGCCAGCAACCCTAGACAGGGAATGAACACTGAAGCTTTCTTT. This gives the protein CASNPRQGMNTEAFF.

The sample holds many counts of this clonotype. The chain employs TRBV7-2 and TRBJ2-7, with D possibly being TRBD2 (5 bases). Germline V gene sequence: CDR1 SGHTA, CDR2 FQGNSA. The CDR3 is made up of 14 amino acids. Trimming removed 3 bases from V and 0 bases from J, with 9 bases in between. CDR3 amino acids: CASSFERSSYEQYF. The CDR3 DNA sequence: TGTGCCAGCAGCTTTGAGCGGAGCTCCTACGAGCAGTACTTC.

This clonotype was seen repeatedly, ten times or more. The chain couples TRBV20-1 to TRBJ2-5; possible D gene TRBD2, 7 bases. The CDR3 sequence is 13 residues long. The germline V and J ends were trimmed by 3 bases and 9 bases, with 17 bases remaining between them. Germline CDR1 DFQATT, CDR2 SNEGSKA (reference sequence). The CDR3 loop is CSASFGGAGAQYF. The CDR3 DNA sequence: TGCAGTGCTAGTTTCGGGGGCGCGGGGGCCCAGTACTTC.

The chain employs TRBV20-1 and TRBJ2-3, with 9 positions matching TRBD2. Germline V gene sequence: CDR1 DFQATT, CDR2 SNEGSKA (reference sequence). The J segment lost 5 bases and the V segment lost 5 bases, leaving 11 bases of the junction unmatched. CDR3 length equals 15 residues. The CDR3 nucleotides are TGCAGTGCTGATCACCCGGGACTAGCTGGAGATACGCAGTATTTT. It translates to CSADHPGLAGDTQYF.

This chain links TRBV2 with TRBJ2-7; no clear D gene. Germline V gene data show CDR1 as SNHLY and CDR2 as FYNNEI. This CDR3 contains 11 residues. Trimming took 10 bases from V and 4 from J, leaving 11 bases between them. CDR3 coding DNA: TGTGCCACCCAGGTCCCTTACGAGCAGTACTTC. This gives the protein CATQVPYEQYF. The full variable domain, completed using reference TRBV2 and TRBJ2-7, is EPEVTQTPSHQVTQMGQEVILRCVPISNHLYFYWYRQILGQKVEFLVSFYNNEISEKSEIFDDQFSVERPDGSNFTLKIRSTKLEDSAMYFCATQVPYEQYFGPGTRLTVT.

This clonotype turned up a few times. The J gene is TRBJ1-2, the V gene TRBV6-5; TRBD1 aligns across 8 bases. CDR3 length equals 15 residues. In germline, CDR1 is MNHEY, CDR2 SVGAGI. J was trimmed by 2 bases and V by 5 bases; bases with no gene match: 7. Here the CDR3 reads CASSARTGPNYGYTF. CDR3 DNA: TGTGCCAGCAGTGCCCGGACAGGGCCGAACTATGGCTACACCTTC.

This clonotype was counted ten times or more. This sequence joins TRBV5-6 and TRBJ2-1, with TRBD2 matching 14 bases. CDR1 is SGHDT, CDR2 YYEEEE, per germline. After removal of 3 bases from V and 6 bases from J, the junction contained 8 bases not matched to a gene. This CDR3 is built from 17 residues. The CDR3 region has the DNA TGTGCCAGCAGCTCGCGACTAGCGGGAGGGCCGGTCAATGAGCAGTTCTTC. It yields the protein CASSSRLAGGPVNEQFF. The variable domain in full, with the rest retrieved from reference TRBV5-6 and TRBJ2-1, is DAGVTQSPTHLIKTRGQQVTLRCSPKSGHDTVSWYQQALGQGPQFIFQYYEEEERQRGNFPDRFSGHQFPNYSSELNVNALLLGDSALYLCASSSRLAGGPVNEQFFGPGTRLTVL.

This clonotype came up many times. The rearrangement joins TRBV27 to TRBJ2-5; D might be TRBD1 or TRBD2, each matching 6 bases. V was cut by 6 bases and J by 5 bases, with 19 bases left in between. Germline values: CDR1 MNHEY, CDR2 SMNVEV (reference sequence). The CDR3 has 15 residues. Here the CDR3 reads CASSRSPGGLETQYF. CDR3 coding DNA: TGTGCCAGCAGCCGGAGCCCCGGGGGCTTGGAGACCCAGTACTTC.

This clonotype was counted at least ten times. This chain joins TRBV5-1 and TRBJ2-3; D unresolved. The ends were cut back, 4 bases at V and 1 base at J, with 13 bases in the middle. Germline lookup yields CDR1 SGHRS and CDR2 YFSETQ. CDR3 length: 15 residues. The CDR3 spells CASSDGLPGTDTQYF. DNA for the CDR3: TGCGCCAGCAGCGACGGGCTACCGGGCACAGATACGCAGTATTTT.

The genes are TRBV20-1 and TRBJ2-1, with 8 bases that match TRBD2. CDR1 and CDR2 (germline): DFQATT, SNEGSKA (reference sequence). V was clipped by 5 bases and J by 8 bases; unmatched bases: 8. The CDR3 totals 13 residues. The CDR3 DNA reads TGCAGTGCTCGATCGGGACTAGGCGATGAGCAGTTCTTC. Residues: CSARSGLGDEQFF.

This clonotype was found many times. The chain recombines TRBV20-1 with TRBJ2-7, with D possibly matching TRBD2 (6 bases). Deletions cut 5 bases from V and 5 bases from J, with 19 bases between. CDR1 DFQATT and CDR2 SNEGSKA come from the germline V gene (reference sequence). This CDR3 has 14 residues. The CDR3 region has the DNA TGCAGTGCTCTAGGAGGGCCAGTATATAACGAGCAGTACTTC. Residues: CSALGGPVYNEQYF.

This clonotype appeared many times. The CDR3 DNA sequence: TGCGCCAGCTCCACCTCGGGACTAGCAGCCTACAATGAGCAGTTCTTC. This gives the protein CASSTSGLAAYNEQFF. This chain links TRBV5-1 with TRBJ2-1, with 9 bases matching TRBD2. Germline values: CDR1 SGHRS, CDR2 YFSETQ. After removal of 7 bases from V and 2 bases from J, the junction contained 10 bases not matched to a gene. The CDR3 is 16 residues long.

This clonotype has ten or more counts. CDR3 bases: TGTGCCAGCAGCCCAAGGACAGTCCTTGAAGCTTTCTTT. This encodes CASSPRTVLEAFF. The gene calls are TRBV7-8 and TRBJ1-1, with a weak D call TRBD1 (6 bases). This CDR3 contains 13 residues. V was clipped by 5 bases and J by 7 bases, with 14 bases between them. Germline V lookup: CDR1 SGHVS, CDR2 FQNEAQ.

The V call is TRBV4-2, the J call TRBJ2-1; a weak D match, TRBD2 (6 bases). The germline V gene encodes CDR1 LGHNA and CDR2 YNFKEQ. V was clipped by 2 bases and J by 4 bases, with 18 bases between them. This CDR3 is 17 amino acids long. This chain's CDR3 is CASSQTLGLAHYNEQFF. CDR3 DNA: TGTGCCAGCAGCCAAACCCTGGGACTCGCGCATTACAATGAGCAGTTCTTC.

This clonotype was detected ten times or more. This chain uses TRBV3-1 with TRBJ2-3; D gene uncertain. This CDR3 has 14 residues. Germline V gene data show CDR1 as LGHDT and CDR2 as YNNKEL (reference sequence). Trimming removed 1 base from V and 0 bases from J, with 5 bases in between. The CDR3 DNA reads TGTGCCAGCAGCCAAGTTGACAGCACAGATACGCAGTATTTT. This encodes CASSQVDSTDTQYF.

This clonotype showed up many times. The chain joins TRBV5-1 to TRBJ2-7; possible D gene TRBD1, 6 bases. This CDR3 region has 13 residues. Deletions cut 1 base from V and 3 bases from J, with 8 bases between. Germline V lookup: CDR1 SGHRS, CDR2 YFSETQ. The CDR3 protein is CASSLLQGYEQYF. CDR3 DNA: TGCGCCAGCAGCTTGTTACAGGGCTACGAGCAGTACTTC.

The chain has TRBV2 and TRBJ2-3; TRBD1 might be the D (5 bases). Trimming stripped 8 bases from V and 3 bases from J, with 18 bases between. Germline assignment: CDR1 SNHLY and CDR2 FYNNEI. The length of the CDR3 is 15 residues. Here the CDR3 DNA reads TGTGCCAGCCTAAAGGGGCCCCAAACAACAGATACGCAGTATTTT. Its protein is CASLKGPQTTDTQYF.

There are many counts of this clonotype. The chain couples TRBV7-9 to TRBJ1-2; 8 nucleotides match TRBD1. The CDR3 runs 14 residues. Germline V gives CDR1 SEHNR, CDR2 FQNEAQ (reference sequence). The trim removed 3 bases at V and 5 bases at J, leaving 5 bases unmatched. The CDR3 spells CASSLGQAYYGYTF. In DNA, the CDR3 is TGTGCCAGCAGCTTGGGACAGGCCTATTATGGCTACACCTTC.

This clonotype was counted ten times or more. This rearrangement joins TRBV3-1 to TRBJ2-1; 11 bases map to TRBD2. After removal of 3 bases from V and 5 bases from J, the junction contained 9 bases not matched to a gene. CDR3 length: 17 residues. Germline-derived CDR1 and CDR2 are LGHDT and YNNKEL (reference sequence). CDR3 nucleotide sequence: TGTGCCAGCAGCCATCTCGTAGCGGGAGGGCCTAACAATGAGCAGTTCTTC. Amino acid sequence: CASSHLVAGGPNNEQFF.